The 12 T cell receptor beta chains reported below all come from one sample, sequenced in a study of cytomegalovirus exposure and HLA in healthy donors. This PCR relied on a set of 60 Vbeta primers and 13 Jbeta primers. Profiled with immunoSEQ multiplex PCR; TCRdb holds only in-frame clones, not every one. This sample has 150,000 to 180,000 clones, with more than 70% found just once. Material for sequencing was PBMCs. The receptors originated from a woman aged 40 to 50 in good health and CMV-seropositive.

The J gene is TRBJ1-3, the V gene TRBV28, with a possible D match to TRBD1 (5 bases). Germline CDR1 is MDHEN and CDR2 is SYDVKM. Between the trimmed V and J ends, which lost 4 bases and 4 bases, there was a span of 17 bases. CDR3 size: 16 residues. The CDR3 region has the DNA TGTGCCAGCAGTTCTTCAGGGCCCGCTTCAGGAAACACCATATATTTT. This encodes CASSSSGPASGNTIYF.

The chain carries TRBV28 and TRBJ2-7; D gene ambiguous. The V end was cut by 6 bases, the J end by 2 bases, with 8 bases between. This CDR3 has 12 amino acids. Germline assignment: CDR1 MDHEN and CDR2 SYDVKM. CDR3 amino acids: CASRRYTYEQYF. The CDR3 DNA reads TGTGCCAGCAGAAGATACACCTACGAGCAGTACTTC.

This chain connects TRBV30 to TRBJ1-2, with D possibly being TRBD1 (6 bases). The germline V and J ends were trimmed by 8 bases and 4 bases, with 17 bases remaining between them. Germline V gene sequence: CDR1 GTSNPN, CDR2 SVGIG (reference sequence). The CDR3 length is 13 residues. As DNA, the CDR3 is TGTGCCCAAGACAGGTGGGCAGGCTATGGCTACACCTTC. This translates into CAQDRWAGYGYTF.

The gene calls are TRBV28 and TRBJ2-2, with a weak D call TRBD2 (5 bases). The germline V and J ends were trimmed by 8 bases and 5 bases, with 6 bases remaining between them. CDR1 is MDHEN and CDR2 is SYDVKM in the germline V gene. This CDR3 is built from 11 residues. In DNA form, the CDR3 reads TGTGCCAGCCGGAGGACCGGGGAGCTGTTTTTT. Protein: CASRRTGELFF. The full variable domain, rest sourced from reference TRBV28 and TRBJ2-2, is DVKVTQSSRYLVKRTGEKVFLECVQDMDHENMFWYRQDPGLGLRLIYFSYDVKMKEKGDIPEGYSVSREKKERFSLILESASTNQTSMYLCASRRTGELFFGEGSRLTVL.

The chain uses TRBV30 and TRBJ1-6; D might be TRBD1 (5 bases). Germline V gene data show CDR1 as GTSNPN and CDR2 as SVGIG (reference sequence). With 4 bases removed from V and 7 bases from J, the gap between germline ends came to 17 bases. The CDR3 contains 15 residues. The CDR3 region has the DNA TGTGCCTGGATAAGGCGGGGGAGCTTAAATTCACCCCTCCACTTT. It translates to CAWIRRGSLNSPLHF.

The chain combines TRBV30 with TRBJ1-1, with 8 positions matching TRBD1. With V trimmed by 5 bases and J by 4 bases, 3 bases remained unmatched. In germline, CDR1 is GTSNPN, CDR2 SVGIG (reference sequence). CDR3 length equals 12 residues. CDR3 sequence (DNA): TGTGCCTGGGACGACAGGGGCACTGAAGCTTTCTTT. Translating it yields CAWDDRGTEAFF.

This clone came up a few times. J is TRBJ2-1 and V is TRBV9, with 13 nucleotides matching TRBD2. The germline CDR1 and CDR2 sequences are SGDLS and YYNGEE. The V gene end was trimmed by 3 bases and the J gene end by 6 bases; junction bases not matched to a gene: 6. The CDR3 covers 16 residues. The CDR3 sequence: CASSGPGLAGFNEQFF. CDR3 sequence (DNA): TGTGCCAGCAGCGGACCGGGACTAGCGGGGTTCAATGAGCAGTTCTTC.

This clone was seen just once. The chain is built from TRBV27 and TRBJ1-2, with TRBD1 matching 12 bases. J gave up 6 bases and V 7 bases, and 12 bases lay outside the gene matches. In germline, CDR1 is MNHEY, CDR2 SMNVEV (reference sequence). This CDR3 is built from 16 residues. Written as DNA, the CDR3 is TGTGCCAGCACACCGGGACAGGGGGCGCCGTGGGATGGCTACACCTTC. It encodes CASTPGQGAPWDGYTF.

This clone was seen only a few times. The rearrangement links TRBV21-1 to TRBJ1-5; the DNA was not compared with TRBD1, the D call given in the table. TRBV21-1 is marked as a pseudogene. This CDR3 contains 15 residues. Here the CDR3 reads CASTTGAPSNQPQHF. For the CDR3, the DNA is TGTGCCAGCACCACAGGGGCGCCTAGCAATCAGCCCCAGCATTTT.

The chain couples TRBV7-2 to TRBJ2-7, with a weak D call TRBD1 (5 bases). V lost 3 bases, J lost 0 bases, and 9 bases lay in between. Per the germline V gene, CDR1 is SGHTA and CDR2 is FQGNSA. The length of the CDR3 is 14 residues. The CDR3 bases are TGTGCCAGCAGCTTCGACAGATACTCCTACGAGCAGTACTTC. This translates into CASSFDRYSYEQYF.

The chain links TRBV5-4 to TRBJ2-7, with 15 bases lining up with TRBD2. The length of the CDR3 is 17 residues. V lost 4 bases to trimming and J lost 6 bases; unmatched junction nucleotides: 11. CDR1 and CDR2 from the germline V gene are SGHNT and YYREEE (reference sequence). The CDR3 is CASSTGTSGRSMGEQYF. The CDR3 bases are TGTGCCAGCAGCACAGGGACTAGCGGGAGGTCCATGGGCGAGCAGTACTTC.

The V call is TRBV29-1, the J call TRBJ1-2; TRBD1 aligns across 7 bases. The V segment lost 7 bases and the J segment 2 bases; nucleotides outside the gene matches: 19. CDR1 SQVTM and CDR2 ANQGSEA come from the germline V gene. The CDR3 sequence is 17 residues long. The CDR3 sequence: CSAVPRRQGEQNYGYTF. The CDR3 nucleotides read TGCAGCGCCGTCCCCAGGCGACAGGGCGAACAGAACTATGGCTACACCTTC.